A selection of T cell receptor beta chains follows, all from one sample in a study of molecular identifiers for immune sequencing clone quantification. TCRdb independently ran MiXCR on the PCR reads; one entry per CDR3 protein. The sample has 8,500 to 11,000 distinct CDR3 sequences; 15% to 20% are singletons. Source material: naive CD8+ T cells from blood, with Jurkat cell RNA spiked in. The receptor source for this set is a human donor in good health. Some libraries in this study had Jurkat cell RNA spiked in. Each CDR3 is given with its conserved first and last residue. D genes are given only for firm matches. Clone size is shown for a subset of rows, as once, few, many or a class of expanded clone.

cdr3_aa	cdr3_nt	j_call	clone_size	d_call	v_call
CASSLGGTGELFF	TGTGCCAGCAGCTTAGGGGGCACCGGGGAGCTGTTTTTT	TRBJ2-2	many	.	TRBV7-8
CASGGNQPQHF	TGTGCCAGCGGGGGCAATCAGCCCCAGCATTTT	TRBJ1-5	many	.	TRBV28
CASSGPGLYNSPLHF	TGTGCCAGTAGTGGACCGGGCCTATATAATTCACCCCTCCACTTT	TRBJ1-6	many	.	TRBV19
CASTLTSGRDTQYF	TGTGCCAGCACTTTGACTAGCGGGCGTGATACGCAGTATTTT	TRBJ2-3	medium-sized	TRBD2	TRBV28
CASSQEPLAVYSGANVLTF	TGCGCCAGCAGCCAAGAACCGCTAGCGGTATACTCTGGGGCCAACGTCCTGACTTTC	TRBJ2-6	medium-sized	TRBD2	TRBV4-1
CASSRLEGKETQYF	TGTGCCAGCAGCCGCCTCGAAGGGAAAGAGACCCAGTACTTC	TRBJ2-5	.	.	TRBV11-2
CASSTSGRQPQHF	TGTGCCAGCAGCACGTCGGGACGTCAGCCCCAGCATTTT	TRBJ1-5	many	.	TRBV27
CASSLGANHVTDTQYF	TGTGCCAGCAGTTTGGGTGCCAATCATGTCACAGATACGCAGTATTTT	TRBJ2-3	medium-sized	.	TRBV27
CVSSLGFSSGGYERYF	TGTGTCAGCAGCTTAGGTTTTTCTAGCGGGGGGTACGAGCGGTACTTC	TRBJ2-7	.	TRBD2	TRBV11-2
CASSQDDPPGEKLFF	TGCGCCAGCAGCCAAGATGACCCGCCAGGGGAAAAACTGTTTTTT	TRBJ1-4	medium-sized	.	TRBV4-1
CASSQDPVGGSSGANVLTF	TGTGCCAGCAGCCAAGATCCTGTGGGAGGATCATCTGGGGCCAACGTCCTGACTTTC	TRBJ2-6	medium-sized	.	TRBV4-2
CASLVAGGVEQYF	TGTGCCAGTCTCGTGGCGGGAGGAGTCGAGCAGTACTTC	TRBJ2-7	many	TRBD2	TRBV5-6
CASSLFLRAVTDTQYF	TGTGCCAGCAGCTTATTCTTGCGGGCGGTCACAGATACGCAGTATTTT	TRBJ2-3	.	.	TRBV7-9
CANSTETSGQDDEQFF	TGTGCCAACAGCACAGAGACTAGCGGACAAGACGATGAGCAGTTCTTC	TRBJ2-1	.	TRBD2	TRBV7-9
CASSLGPSGSEQYF	TGTGCCAGCAGCCTCGGACCTAGCGGGAGCGAGCAGTACTTC	TRBJ2-7	medium-sized	TRBD2	TRBV6-2/TRBV6-3
CSVGTGSNQPQHF	TGCAGCGTTGGGACAGGCAGCAATCAGCCCCAGCATTTT	TRBJ1-5	medium-sized	TRBD1	TRBV29-1
CASSARRNEQFF	TGTGCCAGCAGCGCCCGTAGAAATGAGCAGTTCTTC	TRBJ2-1	medium-sized	.	TRBV13
CASSLDGTSSDTQYF	TGTGCCAGCAGCTTAGACGGGACTAGCTCAGATACGCAGTATTTT	TRBJ2-3	medium-sized	TRBD2	TRBV11-2
CASSPQSGLVWVETQYF	TGTGCCAGCAGCCCTCAGTCGGGACTAGTCTGGGTAGAGACCCAGTACTTC	TRBJ2-5	.	TRBD2	TRBV3-1
CSVETGLSGANVLTF	TGCAGCGTTGAGACAGGGCTCTCTGGGGCCAACGTCCTGACTTTC	TRBJ2-6	large	TRBD1	TRBV29-1
CATSDRGQGDRELFF	TGTGCCACCAGTGACCGAGGACAGGGAGACAGGGAGCTGTTTTTT	TRBJ2-2	medium-sized	TRBD1	TRBV24-1
CASSPGERTGPTGELFF	TGTGCCAGCAGCCCGGGCGAACGAACCGGACCTACCGGGGAGCTGTTTTTT	TRBJ2-2	many	.	TRBV7-9
CASSQEAGGLSYEQYF	TGTGCCAGCAGCCAAGAAGCGGGGGGCTTGTCCTACGAGCAGTACTTC	TRBJ2-7	few	TRBD2	TRBV4-2
CASTRGVGGETQYF	TGTGCCAGCACTCGTGGAGTCGGAGGAGAGACCCAGTACTTC	TRBJ2-5	medium-sized	.	TRBV7-9
CASSPGTGVYNEQFF	TGTGCCAGCAGCCCTGGGACAGGGGTCTACAATGAGCAGTTCTTC	TRBJ2-1	few	TRBD1	TRBV6-5
CASSDPAGYYEQYF	TGCGCCAGCAGCGACCCGGCAGGCTACTACGAGCAGTACTTC	TRBJ2-7	medium-sized	.	TRBV4-1
CASSQERQGGQETQYF	TGTGCCAGCAGCCAAGAGAGACAGGGTGGCCAAGAGACCCAGTACTTC	TRBJ2-5	.	TRBD1	TRBV3-1
CASSLAYGTGYTDTQYF	TGCGCCAGCAGCTTGGCCTATGGCACGGGTTACACAGATACGCAGTATTTT	TRBJ2-3	many	.	TRBV5-1
CASSLGTPNEKPFF	TGTGCCAGCAGCTTAGGGACACCAAATGAAAAACCGTTTTTT	TRBJ1-4	.	.	TRBV11-2
CASSQGQGVNYGYTF	TGTGCCAGCAGCCAAGGACAGGGGGTTAACTATGGCTACACCTTC	TRBJ1-2	medium-sized	TRBD1	TRBV4-2